The entry below describes one T cell receptor beta chain. These data originate in a study of blood T cell repertoires in COVID-19. Study information: The United States, Italy and Spain provided the acute and convalescent COVID-19 samples. Sources were T cells, B-cell-depleted T cells, or PBMCs; the material itself was cDNA or gDNA.

Per the original data handling: For nucleated cells, counts were estimated from reference gene primer amplification. Measured with immunoSEQ multiplex PCR; TCRdb has only the in-frame clones, and not every one. V and J calls and clone size are given by that table; D and trimming were obtained from the DNA. The profile shows roughly 53,000 clones, approximately 80% of them singletons. The junction had 11 bases not matched to a gene; V was cut back by 0 bases and J by 5 bases. The CDR3 contains 17 residues. The germline V gene encodes CDR1 LGHDT and CDR2 YNNKEL (reference sequence). The clonotype was recovered from a middle-aged man with acute or convalescent COVID-19. This chain uses TRBV3-1 (or the pseudogene TRBV3-2) with TRBJ2-3; TRBD1 matches 7 bases. The sequenced sample consisted of peripheral blood. CDR3 sequence reads: CASSQDLARGMRDTQYF. In DNA form, the CDR3 reads TGTGCCAGCAGCCAAGATTTGGCCAGGGGGATGAGAGATACGCAGTATTTT.